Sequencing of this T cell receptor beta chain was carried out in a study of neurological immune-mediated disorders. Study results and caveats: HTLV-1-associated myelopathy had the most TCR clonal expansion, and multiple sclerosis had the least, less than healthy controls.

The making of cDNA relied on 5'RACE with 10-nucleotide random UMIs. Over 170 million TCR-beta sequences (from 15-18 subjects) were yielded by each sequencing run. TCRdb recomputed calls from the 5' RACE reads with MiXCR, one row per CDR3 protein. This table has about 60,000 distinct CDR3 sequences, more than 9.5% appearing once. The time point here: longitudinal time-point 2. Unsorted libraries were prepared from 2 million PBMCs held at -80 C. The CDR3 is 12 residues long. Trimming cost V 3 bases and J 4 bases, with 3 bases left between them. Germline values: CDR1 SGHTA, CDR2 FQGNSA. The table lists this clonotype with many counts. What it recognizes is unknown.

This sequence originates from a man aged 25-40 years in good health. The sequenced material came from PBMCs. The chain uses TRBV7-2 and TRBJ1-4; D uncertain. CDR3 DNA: TGTGCCAGCAGCTTCGTTAATGAAAAACTGTTTTTT. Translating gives CASSFVNEKLFF.